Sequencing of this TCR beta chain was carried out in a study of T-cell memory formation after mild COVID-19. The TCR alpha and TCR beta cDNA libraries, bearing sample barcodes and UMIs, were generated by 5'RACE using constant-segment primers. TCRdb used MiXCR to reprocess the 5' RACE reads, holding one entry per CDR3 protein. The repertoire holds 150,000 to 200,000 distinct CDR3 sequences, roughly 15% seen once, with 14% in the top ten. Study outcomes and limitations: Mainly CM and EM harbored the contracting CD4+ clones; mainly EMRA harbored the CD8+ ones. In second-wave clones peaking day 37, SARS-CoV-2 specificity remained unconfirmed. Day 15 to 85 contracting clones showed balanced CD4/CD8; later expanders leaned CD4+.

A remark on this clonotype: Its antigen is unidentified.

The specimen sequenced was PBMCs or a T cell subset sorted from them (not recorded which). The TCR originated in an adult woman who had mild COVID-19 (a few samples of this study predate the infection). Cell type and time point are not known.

CDR3 DNA: TGCAGTGCTAGAGACGCGGCTGGACTAGCGAGAGGATCCCAAGAGACCCAGTACTTC. Amino acid sequence: CSARDAAGLARGSQETQYF. J is TRBJ2-5 and V is TRBV20-1, with 9 bases lining up with TRBD2. Trimming at V came to 0 bases and at J to 1 base, leaving 15 bases not matched to a gene. Germline V gene lookup returns CDR1 DFQATT and CDR2 SNEGSKA (reference sequence). The CDR3 loop spans 19 amino acids.